This T cell receptor beta chain appears in the sequencing data of a study of blood T cell repertoires in COVID-19 (TCRdb year 2020). Concerning the study at large: Collaborator samples came from the United States, Italy and Spain and covered acute and convalescent phases of COVID-19. A de-identified subject ID, COVID-19 status, age in years and sex were almost always included in the sample metadata. Deeply sampled blood TCRbeta repertoires from subjects exposed to, actively infected with, or recovered from COVID-19 were included in the dataset. HLA class I and class II types, where available, came from metadata supplied by the sample provider rather than from assay-based typing. The repertoires were released in a freely available public database meant as a resource for research on the immune response to SARS-CoV-2. Samples were obtained from the ongoing ImmuneRACE study (first 160 participants) and from about 1,300 subjects provided by 6 global collaborators. The prospective study material was composed of cDNA or gDNA derived from T cells, B-cell-depleted T cells, or PBMCs. General conclusions and limits of the study: The amount of clinical and demographic metadata varied by source and participant and was provided uncurated.

For CDR1 and CDR2, the germline V gene lists SQVTM and ANQGSEA. Taken from cysteine to phenylalanine, the CDR3 has 13 residues. CDR3 DNA only is kept here, 39 bases in frame from base 1. The trim is 1 base for V and 9 bases for J, with a gap of 13 bases between the germline ends. TCRbeta CDR3 regions were amplified from genomic DNA by means of the immunoSEQ Assay, a bias-controlled multiplex PCR. The study's processing was this. Within the assay, amplification of reference gene primers was used to estimate how many nucleated cells each sample contained. To quantify the absolute abundance of each unique TCRbeta CDR3 rearrangement, sequence reads were collapsed and filtered. Productive Simpson clonality was computed per sample as the square root of Simpson's diversity index over productive rearrangements. TCRdb limited this immuneACCESS table to in-frame rearrangements with V and J called. A share of clones is missing; checked studies link under half to unresolved V genes, and the rest is unexplained. V and J calls and clone size follow that table, whereas D and trimming were derived from the DNA. This sample comprises under 300,000 clones, around 83% of them detected only once. The ten biggest clones cover approximately 10% of the sample.

To note about this clone: What this receptor recognizes is not known. No clone much larger than this one lies a single base away; base qualities are absent.

Whole blood was collected in K2EDTA tubes by collaborating institutions according to the institutions' own protocols. For TCRbeta analysis, collaborators shipped samples as frozen whole blood, isolated PBMCs, or DNA extracted from either of those sample types. Sample: peripheral blood. This chain is built from TRBV29-1 and TRBJ1-5; too little of a D gene remains to name it. This receptor was obtained from a woman aged 80 or older with acute or convalescent COVID-19. The DNA is as follows: TGCAGCGTTGAAGTCCAGGCCAATGGGCCCCAGCATTTT. Its translation reads: CSVEVQANGPQHF.